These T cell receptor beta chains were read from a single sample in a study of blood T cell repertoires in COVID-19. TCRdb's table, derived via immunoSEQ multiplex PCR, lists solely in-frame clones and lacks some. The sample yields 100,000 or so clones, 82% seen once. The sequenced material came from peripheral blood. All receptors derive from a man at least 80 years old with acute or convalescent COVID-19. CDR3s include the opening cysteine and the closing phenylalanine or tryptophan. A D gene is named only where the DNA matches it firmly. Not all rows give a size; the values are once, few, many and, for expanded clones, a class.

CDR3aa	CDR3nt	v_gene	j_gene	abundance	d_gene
CASSPDLPGQETQYF	TGTGCCAGCTCACCAGATCTTCCGGGGCAAGAGACCCAGTACTTC	TRBV18	TRBJ2-5	-	-
CASRPPLIGYEQYF	TGCGCCAGCAGACCGCCCCTGATCGGCTACGAGCAGTACTTC	TRBV10-2	TRBJ2-7	few	-
CSVERGGRGGWDTEAFF	TGCAGCGTTGAGAGAGGGGGTCGAGGGGGATGGGACACTGAAGCTTTCTTT	TRBV29-1	TRBJ1-1	-	-
CASSRDRGDKNIQYF	TGTGCCAGCAGCCGGGACAGGGGGGACAAAAACATTCAGTACTTC	TRBV7-2	TRBJ2-4	-	TRBD1
CASRGLERGPLSYEQYF	TGTGCCAGTAGGGGCCTCGAGCGGGGGCCCCTCTCCTACGAGCAGTACTTC	TRBV19	TRBJ2-7	-	TRBD2
CASSIQGGSYEQYF	TGTGCCAGTAGTATACAGGGTGGCTCCTACGAGCAGTACTTC	TRBV19	TRBJ2-7	-	-
CASSQGRGQFF	TGTGCCAGCAGCCAGGGGAGAGGGCAGTTCTTC	TRBV3-1/TRBV3-2	TRBJ2-1	-	-
CASSVRGRAPNEKLFF	TGTGCCAGCAGTGTCCGGGGAAGGGCCCCTAATGAAAAACTGTTTTTT	TRBV6-1	TRBJ1-4	once	-
CASSKSPGTGVIVRGEQYF	TGTGCCAGCAGCAAATCCCCCGGGACAGGGGTTATCGTAAGGGGCGAGCAGTACTTC	TRBV21-1	TRBJ2-7	-	-
CSVVVLETQYF	TGCAGCGTTGTAGTTTTGGAGACCCAGTACTTC	TRBV29-1	TRBJ2-5	-	-
CASSLYLGQTDGYTF	TGTGCCAGCAGTTTGTACCTGGGACAGACAGATGGCTACACCTTC	TRBV27	TRBJ1-2	-	TRBD1
CAWSVLSGLNTIYF	TGTGCCTGGAGTGTTCTATCAGGGCTAAACACCATATATTTT	TRBV30	TRBJ1-3	once	-
CASSRGLAGESYTQYF	TGTGCCAGCAGCCGCGGACTAGCGGGAGAATCCTATACGCAGTATTTT	TRBV7-2	TRBJ2-3	-	TRBD2
CASSRTGMNTEAFF	TGTGCCAGCTCACGAACAGGGATGAACACTGAAGCTTTCTTT	TRBV18	TRBJ1-1	once	-
CASSFRVSENIQYF	TGCGCCAGCAGCTTCAGGGTGTCGGAAAACATTCAGTACTTC	TRBV5-1	TRBJ2-4	-	-
CASSPRGRGASTDTQYF	TGTGCCAGCAGTCCCCGGGGGCGGGGGGCTAGCACAGATACGCAGTATTTT	TRBV6-2/TRBV6-3	TRBJ2-3	-	TRBD2
CASSQSDLTGAGKEQYF	TGCGCCAGCAGCCAGTCGGATTTGACAGGGGCAGGGAAGGAGCAGTACTTC	TRBV4-1	TRBJ2-7	-	TRBD1
CASSSTGGGETQYF	TGTGCCAGCAGCTCTACAGGGGGCGGTGAGACCCAGTACTTC	TRBV7-2	TRBJ2-5	-	TRBD1
CASSQDRDSSNTGELFF	TGCGCCAGCAGCCAAGACAGGGACAGTTCGAACACCGGGGAGCTGTTTTTT	TRBV4-1	TRBJ2-2	-	TRBD1
CASSPEGGQPQHF	TGTGCCAGCTCACCTGAGGGAGGTCAGCCCCAGCATTTT	TRBV18	TRBJ1-5	few	-
CASSNRGRDEQYF	TGTGCCAGCAGTAACAGGGGGAGAGACGAGCAGTACTTC	TRBV2	TRBJ2-7	-	TRBD1
CASSLGQGETSKRTQYF	TGTGCCAGCAGCCTGGGACAGGGGGAAACCTCGAAGAGGACCCAGTACTTC	TRBV5-6	TRBJ2-5	-	TRBD1
CASKNQETGELFF	TGTGCCAGCAAAAACCAGGAAACCGGGGAGCTGTTTTTT	TRBV7-2	TRBJ2-2	-	-
CASSVDGGFETQYF	TGTGCCAGCAGCGTAGACGGGGGGTTCGAGACCCAGTACTTC	TRBV9	TRBJ2-5	-	TRBD2
CASSSQGSNQPQHF	TGTGCCAGCTCATCTCAGGGGTCTAATCAGCCCCAGCATTTT	TRBV18	TRBJ1-5	-	-
CASSYSRIAGGRYEQYF	TGTGCCAGCAGTTACTCGAGGATAGCGGGGGGCAGATACGAGCAGTACTTC	TRBV6-2/TRBV6-3	TRBJ2-7	-	TRBD2
CASSVGQVIASTKNNEQFF	TGCGCCAGCAGCGTAGGACAGGTTATAGCGTCTACAAAAAACAATGAGCAGTTCTTC	TRBV5-1	TRBJ2-1	-	TRBD1
CASRPSTGRNTEAFF	TGTGCCAGCAGACCTAGTACAGGGCGGAACACTGAAGCTTTCTTT	TRBV28	TRBJ1-1	-	-
CASSPRELAGGMNTGELFF	TGCGCCAGCAGCCCGCGGGAACTAGCGGGGGGGATGAACACCGGGGAGCTGTTTTTT	TRBV4-1	TRBJ2-2	-	TRBD2
CARRLAARTSGEETQYF	TGTGCCAGACGATTGGCCGCTCGGACTAGCGGTGAAGAGACCCAGTACTTC	TRBV5-3	TRBJ2-5	-	TRBD2
CASSPGTGADTQYF	TGCGCCAGCAGCCCCGGGACAGGGGCGGATACGCAGTATTTT	TRBV5-1	TRBJ2-3	once	TRBD1
CASSIGTRGYEQYF	TGTGCCAGTAGTATAGGCACCCGCGGATACGAGCAGTACTTC	TRBV19	TRBJ2-7	few	-
CASSPDRDTNTEAFF	TGCGCCAGCAGCCCGGACAGAGACACGAACACTGAAGCTTTCTTT	TRBV4-1	TRBJ1-1	-	-
CSAAGTTDTQYF	TGCAGCGCCGCGGGGACCACAGATACGCAGTATTTT	TRBV29-1	TRBJ2-3	once	-
CASSDNRESGETQYF	TGTGCCAGCAGTGATAACAGGGAATCGGGAGAGACCCAGTACTTC	TRBV28	TRBJ2-5	-	-
CAWTFRDRGIDQPQHF	TGTGCCTGGACCTTCCGGGACAGGGGGATTGATCAGCCCCAGCATTTT	TRBV30	TRBJ1-5	once	TRBD1
CASSTVEGARYEQYF	TGTGCCAGCAGTACCGTGGAGGGGGCAAGGTACGAGCAGTACTTC	TRBV6-2/TRBV6-3	TRBJ2-7	-	-
CAWGEGQPNTEAFF	TGTGCCTGGGGAGAGGGGCAGCCGAACACTGAAGCTTTCTTT	TRBV30	TRBJ1-1	-	-
CASSGSDSNQPQHF	TGTGCCAGCAGTGGGAGTGATAGCAATCAGCCCCAGCATTTT	TRBV25-1	TRBJ1-5	-	-
CASSLLLAGGSYNEQFF	TGTGCCAGCAGCTTGCTTCTAGCGGGCGGCTCCTACAATGAGCAGTTCTTC	TRBV5-6	TRBJ2-1	-	TRBD2